This T cell receptor (beta chain) was sequenced during a study of control samples from healthy donors and cancer patients. V lost 0 bases to trimming and J lost 3 bases; unmatched junction nucleotides: 0. This CDR3 comprises 15 residues. The germline V gene has CDR1 MGHRA and CDR2 YSYEKL. Generated by immunoSEQ multiplex PCR, the TCRdb table keeps only in-frame clones and is missing some. The sample lists some 130,000 clones; approximately 92% were seen once. The sample consisted of blood. This chain connects TRBV4-1 to TRBJ2-7; TRBD2 matches at 12 bases. The clonotype was recovered from a man aged 35 to 55 in good health. The CDR3 DNA reads TGCGCCAGCAGCCAAGAGACTAGCGGGGGCTACGAGCAGTACTTC. It translates to CASSQETSGGYEQYF.